The T cell receptor beta chain under discussion was sequenced for a study of high-grade serous ovarian cancer treatment subgroups. Clones were sequenced by immunoSEQ multiplex PCR, and TCRdb holds only the in-frame ones, with some missing. Of more than 6,000 clones listed, around 72% are singletons. Tumor samples were taken before definitive surgery or chemotherapy. Per germline, CDR1 SGHTA and CDR2 FQGTGA. The junction had 5 bases not matched to a gene; V was cut back by 6 bases and J by 8 bases. CDR3 length: 12 residues. V is TRBV7-3 and J is TRBJ1-1; 8 bases are a match to TRBD1. The receptor comes from a human donor with high-grade serous ovarian cancer. The sample consisted of tumor tissue. The CDR3: CASSGTGREAFF. In DNA, the CDR3 is TGTGCCAGCAGTGGGACAGGACGAGAAGCTTTCTTT.